The 24 T cell receptor beta chains in this list originate from one sample, sequenced in a study of patients and donors after allogeneic stem cell transplantation. MiXCR, applied by TCRdb to the RT-PCR reads, yields one record per CDR3 protein. The table lists roughly 960,000 distinct CDR3 sequences, over 15% of them singletons. What was sequenced was blood, either unsorted or a sorted T cell fraction (not recorded which). These TCRs come from a human donor who was either an allogeneic HSCT recipient or a stem cell or donor lymphocyte infusion donor (not recorded which). It is not recorded whose cells these are; they may come from a transplant donor.

This clonotype was counted at least ten times. The chain joins TRBV18 to TRBJ2-2; D remains unclear. The germline gives CDR1 KGHSH, CDR2 LQKENI. The CDR3 contains 14 residues. The ends were cut back, 3 bases at V and 6 bases at J, with 11 bases in the middle. The CDR3 DNA sequence: TGTGCCAGCTCACCTTTACCCCGTGCCGGGGAGCTGTTTTTT. It encodes CASSPLPRAGELFF.

This clonotype was seen a handful of times. The chain has TRBV7-3 and TRBJ1-1, with TRBD1 identical over 8 bases. The germline CDR1 and CDR2 sequences are SGHTA and FQGTGA. This CDR3 has 13 amino acids. V lost 5 bases, J lost 4 bases, and 3 bases stayed unmatched. In nucleotides, the CDR3 is TGTGCCAGCAGCGACACAGGGGGCACTGAAGCTTTCTTT. This gives the protein CASSDTGGTEAFF.

V and J are TRBV6-2 or TRBV6-3 and TRBJ2-1; D tentatively fits TRBD1 or TRBD2 (6 bases each). Trimming stripped 4 bases from V and 9 bases from J, with 13 bases between. CDR3 length: 13 amino acids. Looked up from germline, CDR1 is MNHEY and CDR2 is SVGEGT. For the CDR3, the DNA is TGTGCCAGCAGTTCCCAAGGGGGGAGTGAGCAGTTCTTC. It translates to CASSSQGGSEQFF.

V and J are TRBV12-3 or TRBV12-4 and TRBJ1-3, with D unresolved. This CDR3 spans 14 amino acids. V was pared by 6 bases and J by 0 bases, with 9 bases between. The CDR3 reads CASRAVSSGNTIYF. In DNA, the CDR3 is TGTGCCAGCAGGGCGGTGAGCTCTGGAAACACCATATATTTT.

This clonotype has only a few counts. J is TRBJ2-7 and V is TRBV5-6, with 9 bases lining up with TRBD2. This CDR3 spans 15 amino acids. Germline CDR1 reads SGHDT; CDR2 reads YYEEEE. Trimming took 3 bases from V and 0 from J; bases not matched to a gene: 4. CDR3 residues: CASSWGLAVSYEQYF. The CDR3 DNA reads TGTGCCAGCAGCTGGGGACTAGCAGTCTCCTACGAGCAGTACTTC.

This clonotype turned up a few times. The chain combines TRBV4-2 with TRBJ1-5; D not certain. Germline-derived CDR1 and CDR2 are LGHNA and YNFKEQ. CDR3 length: 13 amino acids. V was shortened by 4 bases and J by 7 bases, with 11 bases between the two germline ends. CDR3 sequence: CASSLSKDQPQHF. DNA for the CDR3: TGTGCCAGCAGCCTTTCCAAGGACCAGCCCCAGCATTTT.

The chain is built from TRBV6-5 and TRBJ2-5; 15 bases are shared with TRBD2. The J segment lost 3 bases and the V segment lost 2 bases, leaving 1 base of the junction unmatched. CDR3 length equals 16 residues. Per the germline V gene, CDR1 is MNHEY and CDR2 is SVGAGI. CDR3 region: CASSYGTSGGKETQYF. The CDR3, as DNA: TGTGCCAGCAGTTACGGGACTAGCGGGGGGAAAGAGACCCAGTACTTC.

V is TRBV20-1 and J is TRBJ1-5, with D uncertain. CDR1 is DFQATT and CDR2 is SNEGSKA in the germline V gene (reference sequence). This CDR3 region has 12 residues. V gave up 2 bases and J gave up 9 bases, with 11 bases separating them. The CDR3 is CSARPEWGPQHF. CDR3 DNA: TGCAGTGCTAGACCTGAATGGGGGCCCCAGCATTTT.

This clonotype has just a few counts. The chain combines TRBV4-2 with TRBJ1-2, with D maybe TRBD1 (6 bases). Trimming shortened V by 0 bases and J by 5 bases, and 16 bases separated the two germline ends. There are 16 residues in the CDR3. Germline CDR1 and CDR2: LGHNA and YNFKEQ. CDR3 loop: CASSQDHAGAVYGYTF. In DNA form, the CDR3 reads TGTGCCAGCAGCCAAGATCATGCGGGGGCGGTGTATGGCTACACCTTC.

The chain uses TRBV19 and TRBJ2-1, with TRBD1 as a possible D gene (5 bases). Trimming removed 1 base at V and 16 bases at J, with 17 bases between. Germline CDR1 and CDR2: LNHDA and SQIVND (reference sequence). CDR3 length: 13 residues. CDR3 DNA: TGTGCCAGTAGTATAGCCTTGGCAGGGCCACCTTTCTTC. Its translation is CASSIALAGPPFF.

V gene TRBV5-1 combines with J gene TRBJ1-1; D unresolved. V shed 4 bases and J shed 1 base, with 11 bases lying between them. The CDR3 totals 14 residues. Germline V gene sequence: CDR1 SGHRS, CDR2 YFSETQ. CDR3 DNA sequence: TGCGCCAGCAGCCCCGATGGCACGAACACTGAAGCTTTCTTT. Its translation: CASSPDGTNTEAFF.

In this sample, this clonotype turned up a few times. The rearrangement uses TRBV5-1 and TRBJ2-7; 9 bases fit TRBD1. Germline trimming cut 5 bases from V and 9 bases from J; bases unmatched to any gene: 15. Germline loops: CDR1 SGHRS, CDR2 YFSETQ. This CDR3 has 15 amino acids. The CDR3 loop is CASSFGTGTGTVQYF. CDR3 bases: TGCGCCAGCAGTTTCGGGACAGGGACTGGTACCGTGCAGTACTTC.

The rearrangement links TRBV4-2 to TRBJ2-7; D ambiguous. The germline V and J ends were trimmed by 0 bases and 6 bases, with 12 bases remaining between them. CDR1 and CDR2 from the germline V gene are LGHNA and YNFKEQ. The CDR3 totals 14 residues. CDR3 coding DNA: TGTGCCAGCAGCCAAGAGGTTGTAAGCATCGAGCAGTACTTC. As protein: CASSQEVVSIEQYF.

This clonotype showed up just a few times. The chain links TRBV6-6 to TRBJ1-2; TRBD1 is a possible D gene (5 bases). The germline V gene encodes CDR1 MNHNY and CDR2 SVGAGI (reference sequence). There are 11 residues in the CDR3. V dropped 7 bases and J dropped 8 bases, with 11 bases sitting between them. CDR3 protein: CASMRDGGYTF. In DNA form, the CDR3 reads TGTGCCAGCATGCGGGACGGCGGCTACACCTTC.

This chain links TRBV3-1 with TRBJ2-3, with a possible D match to TRBD2 (5 bases). Germline values: CDR1 LGHDT, CDR2 YNNKEL (reference sequence). Trimming removed 0 bases from V and 10 bases from J, with 8 bases in between. CDR3 length: 12 residues. CDR3 sequence reads: CASSQEASSQYF. CDR3 nucleotides: TGTGCCAGCAGCCAAGAGGCTAGCTCGCAGTATTTT.

A few counts support this clonotype. The V and J genes are TRBV27 and TRBJ2-3; 14 bases are shared with TRBD2. With 6 bases clipped from V and 4 bases from J, the junction kept 6 bases outside the gene matches. This CDR3 has 16 amino acids. Germline loops: CDR1 MNHEY, CDR2 SMNVEV (reference sequence). CDR3 sequence (DNA): TGTGCCAGCAGGCATGGGACTAGCGGGAGACCAGATACGCAGTATTTT. Translating it yields CASRHGTSGRPDTQYF.

This clonotype was observed many times. The chain carries TRBV27 and TRBJ2-1, with TRBD2 identical over 8 bases. CDR1 is MNHEY, CDR2 SMNVEV, per germline (reference sequence). V dropped 2 bases and J dropped 7; count of bases not matched to a gene: 1. The CDR3 runs 13 residues. In DNA, the CDR3 is TGTGCCAGCAGTTTACGGGGGGGGAATGAGCAGTTCTTC. Translated, it gives CASSLRGGNEQFF.

This clonotype was seen only a few times. The V and J genes are TRBV28 and TRBJ2-3; the match to TRBD2 covers 15 bases. Germline V gene data show CDR1 as MDHEN and CDR2 as SYDVKM. The CDR3 is 17 residues long. Trimming removed 7 bases from V and 3 bases from J; junction bases left unmatched: 8. The CDR3 sequence: CASKTRGLAGGTDTQYF. CDR3 DNA: TGTGCCAGCAAGACCCGGGGACTAGCGGGAGGTACAGATACGCAGTATTTT.

This clonotype turned up a few times. The chain carries TRBV11-1 and TRBJ2-1, with TRBD1 matching 10 bases. V gave up 3 bases and J gave up 0 bases; unmatched junction bases: 14. Germline V gene data show CDR1 as SGHAT and CDR2 as FQDESV (reference sequence). The CDR3 runs to 20 residues. The CDR3, as DNA: TGTGCCAGCAGCTTTCCCACCGGGACAGGGGTCCTGAGCTCCTACAATGAGCAGTTCTTC. Amino acids: CASSFPTGTGVLSSYNEQFF. The full variable domain, in which reference TRBV11-1 and TRBJ2-1 provide the parts outside the CDR3, is EAEVAQSPRYKITEKSQAVAFWCDPISGHATLYWYRQILGQGPELLVQFQDESVVDDSQLPKDRFSAERLKGVDSTLKIQPAELGDSAMYLCASSFPTGTGVLSSYNEQFFGPGTRLTVL.

This clonotype was seen many times. The chain uses TRBV10-3 and TRBJ1-2, with 7 bases identical to TRBD1. The CDR3 loop spans 12 amino acids. Germline V CDR1 and CDR2: ENHRY, SYGVKD. Unmatched junction bases numbered 7, after V lost 8 bases and J lost 7 bases. The chain's CDR3 is CAIGRQGGGYTF. In nucleotides, the CDR3 is TGTGCCATCGGCCGACAGGGAGGTGGCTACACCTTC.

This clonotype was seen a few times. The gene calls are TRBV10-3 and TRBJ2-1; TRBD1 matches 7 bases. Germline V gene sequence: CDR1 ENHRY, CDR2 SYGVKD. J lost 8 bases, V lost 6 bases, and 13 bases had no gene match. CDR3 length equals 15 residues. In DNA, the CDR3 is TGTGCCATCAGCGAAGGGACAGATCTAACCGATGAGCAGTTCTTC. Protein: CAISEGTDLTDEQFF.

This clonotype was counted between two and nine times. The rearrangement joins TRBV6-1 to TRBJ1-1; no firm D call. Trimming removed 6 bases from V and 1 base from J, with 15 bases in between. Germline assignment: CDR1 MNHNS and CDR2 SASEGT. There are 15 residues in the CDR3. The CDR3 here is CASRRWGSGNTEAFF. The DNA of the CDR3 is TGTGCCAGCAGACGTTGGGGTTCAGGGAACACTGAAGCTTTCTTT.

The genes are TRBV4-1 and TRBJ2-3; 7 bases are shared with TRBD2. CDR3 size: 14 residues. The V gene end was trimmed by 7 bases and the J gene end by 4 bases; junction bases not matched to a gene: 8. CDR1 is MGHRA and CDR2 is YSYEKL in the germline V gene. The CDR3 nucleotides read TGCGCCAGCACGAAAACTGGGGGGGCAGATACGCAGTATTTT. This translates into CASTKTGGADTQYF.

The genes are TRBV12-3 or TRBV12-4 and TRBJ1-1, with 8 bases aligning to TRBD1. CDR3 size: 15 residues. V lost 6 bases, J lost 0 bases, and 6 bases stayed unmatched. The CDR3 DNA sequence: TGTGCCAGCAGGAACAGGGGGGCCATGAACACTGAAGCTTTCTTT. This encodes CASRNRGAMNTEAFF.